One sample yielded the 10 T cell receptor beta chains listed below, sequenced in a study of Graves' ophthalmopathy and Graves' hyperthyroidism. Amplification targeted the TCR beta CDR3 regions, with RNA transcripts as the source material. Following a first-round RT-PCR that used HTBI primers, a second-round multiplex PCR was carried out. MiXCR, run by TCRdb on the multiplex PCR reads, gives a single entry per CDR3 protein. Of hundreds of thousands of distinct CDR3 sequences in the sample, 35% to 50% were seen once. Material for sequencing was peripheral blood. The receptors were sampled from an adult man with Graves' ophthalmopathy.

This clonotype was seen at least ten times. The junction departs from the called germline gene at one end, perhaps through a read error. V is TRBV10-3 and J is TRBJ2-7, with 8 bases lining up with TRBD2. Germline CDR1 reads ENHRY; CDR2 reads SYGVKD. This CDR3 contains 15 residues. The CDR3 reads CAISELAGGSYDQYF. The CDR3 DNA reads TGTGCCATCAGTGAGTTGGCGGGAGGCTCCTACGACCAGTACTTC.

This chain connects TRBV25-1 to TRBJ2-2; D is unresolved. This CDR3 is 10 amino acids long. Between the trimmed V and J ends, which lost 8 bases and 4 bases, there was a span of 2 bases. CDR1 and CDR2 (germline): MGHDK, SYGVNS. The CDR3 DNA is TGTGCCAGCCTCACCGGGGAGCTGTTTTTT. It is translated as CASLTGELFF. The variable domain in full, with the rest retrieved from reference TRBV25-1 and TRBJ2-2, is EADIYQTPRYLVIGTGKKITLECSQTMGHDKMYWYQQDPGMELHLIHYSYGVNSTEKGDLSSESTVSRIRTEHFPLTLESARPSHTSQYLCASLTGELFFGEGSRLTVL.

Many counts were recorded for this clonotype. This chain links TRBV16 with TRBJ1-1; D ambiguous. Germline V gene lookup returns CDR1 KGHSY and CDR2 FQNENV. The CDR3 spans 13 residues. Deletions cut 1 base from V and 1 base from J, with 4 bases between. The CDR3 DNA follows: TGTGCCAGCAGCCAATTCTCGAACACTGAAGCTTTCTTT. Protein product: CASSQFSNTEAFF.

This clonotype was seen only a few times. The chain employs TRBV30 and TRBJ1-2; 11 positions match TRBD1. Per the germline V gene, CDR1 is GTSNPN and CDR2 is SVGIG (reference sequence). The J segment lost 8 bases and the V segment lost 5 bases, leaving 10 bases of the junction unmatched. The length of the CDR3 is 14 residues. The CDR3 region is CAWVNRDRGFGYTF. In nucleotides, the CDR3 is TGTGCCTGGGTCAACCGGGACAGGGGGTTCGGCTACACCTTC.

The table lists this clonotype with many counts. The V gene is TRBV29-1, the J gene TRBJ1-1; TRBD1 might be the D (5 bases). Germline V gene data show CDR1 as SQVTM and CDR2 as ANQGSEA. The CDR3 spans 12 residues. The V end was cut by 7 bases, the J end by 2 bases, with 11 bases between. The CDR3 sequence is CSGGTSNTEAFF. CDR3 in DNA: TGCAGCGGGGGGACTTCTAACACTGAAGCTTTCTTT.

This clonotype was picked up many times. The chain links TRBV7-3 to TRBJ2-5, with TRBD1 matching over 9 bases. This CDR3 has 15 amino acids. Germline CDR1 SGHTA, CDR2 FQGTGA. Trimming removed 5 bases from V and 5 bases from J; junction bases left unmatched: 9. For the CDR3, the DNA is TGTGCCAGCAGCGGACAGGGGTATTTGGGGGAGACCCAGTACTTC. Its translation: CASSGQGYLGETQYF.

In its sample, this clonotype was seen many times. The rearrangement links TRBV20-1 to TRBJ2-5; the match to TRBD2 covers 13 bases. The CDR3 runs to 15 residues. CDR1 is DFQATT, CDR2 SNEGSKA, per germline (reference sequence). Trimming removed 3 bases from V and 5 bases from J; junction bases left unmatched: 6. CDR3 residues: CSASVLAGGRETQYF. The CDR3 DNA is TGCAGTGCTAGTGTACTAGCGGGAGGGCGTGAGACCCAGTACTTC.

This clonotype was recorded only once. The CDR3 sequence: CASNTAWGKNTEAFF. CDR3 in DNA: TGTGCCAGTAATACCGCATGGGGCAAGAACACTGAAGCTTTCTTT. The J gene is TRBJ1-1, the V gene TRBV19; tentatively, D is TRBD1 (5 bases). Looked up from germline, CDR1 is LNHDA and CDR2 is SQIVND (reference sequence). This CDR3 region has 15 residues. The V gene lost 7 bases and the J gene lost 1 base, with 16 bases spanning the gap.

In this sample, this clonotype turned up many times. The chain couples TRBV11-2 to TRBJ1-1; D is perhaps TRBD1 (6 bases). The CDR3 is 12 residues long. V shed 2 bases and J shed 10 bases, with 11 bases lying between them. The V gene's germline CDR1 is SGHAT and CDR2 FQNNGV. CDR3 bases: TGTGCCAGCAGCTTATTGACAGGCATAGCTTTCTTT. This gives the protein CASSLLTGIAFF.

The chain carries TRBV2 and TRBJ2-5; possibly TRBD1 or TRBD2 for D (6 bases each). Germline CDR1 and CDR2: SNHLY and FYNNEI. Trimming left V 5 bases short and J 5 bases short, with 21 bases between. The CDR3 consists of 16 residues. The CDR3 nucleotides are TGTGCCAGCAGTACTCCAGGGGACTTAAGAGGGGAGACCCAGTACTTC. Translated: CASSTPGDLRGETQYF.